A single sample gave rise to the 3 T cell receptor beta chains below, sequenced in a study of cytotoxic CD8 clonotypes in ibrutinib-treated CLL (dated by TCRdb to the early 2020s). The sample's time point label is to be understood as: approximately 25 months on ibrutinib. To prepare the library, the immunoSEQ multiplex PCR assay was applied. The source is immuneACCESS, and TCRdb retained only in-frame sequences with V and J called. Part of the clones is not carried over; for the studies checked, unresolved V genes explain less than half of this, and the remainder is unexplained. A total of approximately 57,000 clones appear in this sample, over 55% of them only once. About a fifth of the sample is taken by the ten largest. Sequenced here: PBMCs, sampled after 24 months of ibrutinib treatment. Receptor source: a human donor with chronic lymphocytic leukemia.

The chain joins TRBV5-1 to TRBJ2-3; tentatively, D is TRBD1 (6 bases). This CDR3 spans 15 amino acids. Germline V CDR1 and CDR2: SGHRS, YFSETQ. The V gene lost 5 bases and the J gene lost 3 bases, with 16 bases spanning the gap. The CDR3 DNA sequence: TGCGCCAGCAGACAACAGGGATGGGCGACAGATACGCAGTATTTT. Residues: CASRQQGWATDTQYF.

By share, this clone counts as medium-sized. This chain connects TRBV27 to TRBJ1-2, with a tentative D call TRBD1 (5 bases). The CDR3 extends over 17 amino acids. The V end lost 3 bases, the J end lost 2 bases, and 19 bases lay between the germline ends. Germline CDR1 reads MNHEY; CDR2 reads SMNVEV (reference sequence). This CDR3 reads CASSFQVGQGKNYGYTF. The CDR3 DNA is TGTGCCAGCAGTTTTCAAGTTGGGCAGGGAAAGAACTATGGCTACACCTTC.

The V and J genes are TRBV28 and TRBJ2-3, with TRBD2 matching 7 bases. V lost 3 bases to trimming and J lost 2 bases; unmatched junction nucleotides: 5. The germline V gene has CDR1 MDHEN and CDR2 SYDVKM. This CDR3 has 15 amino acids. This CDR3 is CASSLAGATTDTQYF. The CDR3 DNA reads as TGTGCCAGCAGTTTGGCGGGAGCGACCACAGATACGCAGTATTTT.